The source of this T cell receptor beta chain is a study of blood T cell repertoires in COVID-19. In the original analysis: Nucleated cell number was recorded as an estimate derived from reference gene primer amplification. The repertoire was sequenced with immunoSEQ multiplex PCR; TCRdb's copy has only in-frame clones and lacks some. D and trimming were read from the DNA, whereas the V and J calls and clone size are those reported in that table. The table includes almost 250,000 clones, about 82% detected once. V dropped 0 bases and J dropped 1; count of bases not matched to a gene: 2. Germline V gene sequence: CDR1 MNHEY, CDR2 SVGAGI. The CDR3 runs 15 residues. While infection was still active, Seattle patients were enrolled and then followed longitudinally.

The receptor's source is a woman at least 80 years old with COVID-19, enrolled during active disease. The chain recombines TRBV6-5 with TRBJ1-1; 7 bases map to TRBD1. Specimen: peripheral blood. Here the CDR3 DNA reads TGTGCCAGCAGTTACTCGAGACAGGGGAACACTGAAGCTTTCTTT. Translation gives CASSYSRQGNTEAFF.